The source of this TCR beta chain is a study of blood T cell repertoires in COVID-19. Study in general: Whether acute or convalescent, the COVID-19 samples came from the United States, Italy and Spain. Nucleic acid was either cDNA or gDNA, and it came from T cells, B-cell-depleted T cells, or PBMCs.

In the source study's methods: Reference gene primers were amplified, and this amplification served to estimate nucleated cell counts. This table comes from immunoSEQ multiplex PCR, and its TCRdb copy is limited to in-frame clones, with some not included. That table is the source of V, J and clone size, and D and trimming were worked out from the DNA. This repertoire shows some 300,000 clones, 88% found once; its top ten account for approximately 7.2%. The source material was peripheral blood. This receptor was taken from a woman in her twenties or thirties who had recovered from COVID-19.

Here the CDR3 DNA reads TGCAGCGCTCACAGGGGCCATGGCTACACCTTC. It yields the protein CSAHRGHGYTF. The J gene is TRBJ1-2, the V gene TRBV29-1; TRBD1 matches 7 bases. The length of the CDR3 is 11 residues. The V and J ends lost 7 bases and 6 bases, in that order; junction bases with no gene match: 5. In germline, CDR1 is SQVTM, CDR2 ANQGSEA.